These 29 T cell receptor beta chains originate from one sample sequenced in a study of Graves' ophthalmopathy and Graves' hyperthyroidism. TCR beta CDR3 regions were amplified from RNA transcripts. Second-round multiplex PCR came after a first-round RT-PCR that employed HTBI primers. Via MiXCR, TCRdb re-called the multiplex PCR reads, giving one row per CDR3 protein. Seen here are over a million distinct CDR3 sequences, 35% to 40% observed once, and the top ten hold roughly 10%. The specimen sequenced was peripheral blood or thyroid tissue (not recorded which). All receptors derive from an adult man with Graves' hyperthyroidism.

Notes on this clonotype: The DNA is left out, because the CDR3 cannot be placed on it with certainty; the CDR3 is given as TCRdb lists it. This chain joins TRBV25-1 and TRBJ2-7; the table's D gene call, TRBD1, was not cross checked with the DNA. CDR1 and CDR2 (germline): MGHDK, SYGVNS. The CDR3 is 20 amino acids in total, end residues counted. Here the CDR3 reads CASSIYLCSVEDMTGHEQYF.

This clonotype came up a few times. CDR3 nucleotide sequence: TGCGCCAGCAGCTTCAGAGGAGCCACCGGGGAGCTGTTTTTT. Its protein is CASSFRGATGELFF. The chain carries TRBV5-1 and TRBJ2-2; D unresolved. This CDR3 spans 14 amino acids. V was trimmed by 2 bases and J by 4 bases, leaving 9 bases between them. The germline V gene encodes CDR1 SGHRS and CDR2 YFSETQ.

This clonotype was seen many times. The chain links TRBV15 to TRBJ1-1, with D tentatively TRBD1 (6 bases). This CDR3 is 13 amino acids long. Germline V gene sequence: CDR1 LNHNV, CDR2 YYDKDF (reference sequence). Deletions cut 0 bases from V and 11 bases from J, with 13 bases between. The CDR3 here is CATSRDLSGAAFF. In DNA, the CDR3 is TGTGCCACCAGCAGAGATCTTTCGGGGGCGGCTTTCTTT. The full variable domain, rest sourced from reference TRBV15 and TRBJ1-1, is DAMVIQNPRYQVTQFGKPVTLSCSQTLNHNVMYWYQQKSSQAPKLLFHYYDKDFNNEADTPDNFQSRRPNTSFCFLDIRSPGLGDTAMYLCATSRDLSGAAFFGQGTRLTVV.

To note about this clonotype: With a much larger clone just one base away, this may be a read error. V is TRBV7-8 and J is TRBJ2-7, with TRBD1 as a possible D gene (5 bases). V lost 7 bases and J 5 bases, leaving 18 bases between the germline ends. From germline, CDR1 is SGHVS and CDR2 FQNEAQ. The CDR3 totals 14 residues. In DNA form, the CDR3 reads TGTGCCAGCATCCAAACCCGACAGTCCCACGAGCAGTACTTC. Translation gives CASIQTRQSHEQYF. The variable domain in full, completed from reference TRBV7-8 and TRBJ2-7, reads GAGVSQSPRYKVAKRGQDVALRCDPISGHVSLFWYQQALGQGPEFLTYFQNEAQLDKSGLPSDRFFAERPEGSVSTLKIQRTQQEDSAVYLCASIQTRQSHEQYFGPGTRLTVT.

There are a few counts of this clonotype. This chain joins TRBV20-1 and TRBJ1-4; 7 bases map to TRBD1. The CDR3 contains 14 residues. The V gene's germline CDR1 is DFQATT and CDR2 SNEGSKA (reference sequence). Germline trimming cut 3 bases from V and 5 bases from J; bases unmatched to any gene: 6. CDR3 loop: CSASQGEINEKLFF. The DNA for the CDR3 is TGCAGTGCTAGTCAGGGGGAAATAAATGAAAAACTGTTTTTT.

This rearrangement joins TRBV5-1 to TRBJ1-2, with 7 bases fitting TRBD1. Germline V gene data show CDR1 as SGHRS and CDR2 as YFSETQ. V trimming: 4 bases; J trimming: 5 bases; junction bases outside the gene matches: 11. This CDR3 region has 15 residues. The CDR3 sequence is CASSEDRAGLYGYTF. The CDR3 DNA reads TGCGCCAGCAGCGAAGACAGGGCCGGTTTATATGGCTACACCTTC.

This clonotype has a handful of counts. Being one base from a much bigger clone, this may be a read error. The V and J genes are TRBV20-1 and TRBJ2-5; no clear D gene. Germline V gives CDR1 DFQATT, CDR2 SNEGSKA (reference sequence). The CDR3 has 12 residues. CDR3 protein: CSARPAQGTQYF. The CDR3 DNA reads TGCAGTGCTAGACCCGCGCAAGGGACCCAGTACTTC.

In its sample, this clonotype was seen many times. This chain connects TRBV20-1 to TRBJ1-1; D remains ambiguous. The CDR3 extends over 13 amino acids. The V end lost 3 bases, the J end lost 4 bases, and 12 bases lay between the germline ends. The germline V gene has CDR1 DFQATT and CDR2 SNEGSKA (reference sequence). Here the CDR3 DNA reads TGCAGTGCTAGTCCAGCCTTGATCACTGAAGCTTTCTTT. Protein sequence: CSASPALITEAFF.

This clonotype was observed a handful of times. This clone may be a read error of a much larger clone one base away. The genes are TRBV20-1 and TRBJ1-1; D unresolved. The CDR3 has 10 amino acids. The germline V gene encodes CDR1 DFQATT and CDR2 SNEGSKA (reference sequence). V dropped 5 bases and J dropped 7 bases, with 8 bases sitting between them. The CDR3: CSAPDIEAFF. The CDR3 coding sequence is TGCAGTGCTCCCGACATTGAAGCTTTCTTT.

The chain links TRBV10-3 to TRBJ2-5, with a tentative D call TRBD1 (6 bases). The end of the DNA is better explained by TRBJ2-1, so the J call may be wrong. The CDR3 loop spans 15 amino acids. Germline CDR1 is ENHRY and CDR2 is SYGVKD. The CDR3: CAISESSGHSNEQFF. The CDR3, as DNA: TGTGCCATCAGTGAGTCCTCGGGACACAGCAATGAGCAGTTCTTC.

This clonotype was seen more than once but under ten times. The V and J genes are TRBV11-2 and TRBJ2-5, with D unclear. Trimming removed 8 bases from V and 3 bases from J, with 19 bases in between. CDR1 and CDR2 (germline): SGHAT, FQNNGV. The CDR3 consists of 15 residues. The CDR3 sequence: CASSPPSSGKETQYF. The DNA for the CDR3 is TGTGCCAGCTCACCACCCTCGAGTGGCAAAGAGACCCAGTACTTC.

The V gene is TRBV6-1, the J gene TRBJ1-5, with 7 bases matching TRBD1. The CDR3 extends over 16 amino acids. Germline V gives CDR1 MNHNS, CDR2 SASEGT. V lost 0 bases, J lost 4 bases, and 6 bases stayed unmatched. DNA of the CDR3: TGTGCCAGCAGTGAAGCTCTAGGACAGGCGAATCAGCCCCAGCATTTT. Protein product: CASSEALGQANQPQHF.

About this clonotype: A much bigger clone sits one base away, suggesting this may be a read error. The V gene is TRBV6-5, the J gene TRBJ1-5, with a tentative D call TRBD1 (6 bases). Looked up from germline, CDR1 is MNHEY and CDR2 is SVGAGI. V lost 4 bases and J lost 0, with 10 bases in between. CDR3 length: 15 amino acids. CDR3 loop: CASSSQQGSNQPQHF. The DNA of the CDR3 is TGTGCCAGCAGTTCGCAACAGGGTAGCAATCAGCCCCAGCATTTT.

Turning to this clonotype: Germline and junction disagree at one end, which may indicate a read error. The chain has TRBV6-5 and TRBJ2-5; 8 nucleotides match TRBD2. Germline V gives CDR1 MNHEY, CDR2 SVGAGI. The CDR3 is 14 amino acids. The CDR3 protein is CASRSAGVREAQYF. The CDR3 DNA reads as TGTGCCAGCAGGTCAGCGGGAGTGCGAGAGGCCCAGTACTTC.

The chain links TRBV9 to TRBJ1-3; 7 positions agree with TRBD1. J lost 0 bases, V lost 3 bases, and 12 bases had no gene match. The germline gives CDR1 SGDLS, CDR2 YYNGEE. The CDR3 loop spans 18 amino acids. CDR3 sequence reads: CASSDVAGGTSSGNTIYF. CDR3 coding DNA: TGTGCCAGCAGCGATGTCGCAGGGGGAACGAGCTCTGGAAACACCATATATTTT. The variable domain in full, with the rest retrieved from reference TRBV9 and TRBJ1-3, is DSGVTQTPKHLITATGQRVTLRCSPRSGDLSVYWYQQSLDQGLQFLIQYYNGEERAKGNILERFSAQQFPDLHSELNLSSLELGDSALYFCASSDVAGGTSSGNTIYFGEGSWLTVV.

The chain links TRBV10-2 to TRBJ2-7, with TRBD1 as a possible D gene (6 bases). The CDR3 totals 13 residues. V dropped 6 bases and J dropped 5 bases, with 14 bases sitting between them. CDR1 is WSHSY and CDR2 is SAAADI in the germline V gene. CDR3 loop: CASRGDRSHEQYF. The CDR3 DNA is TGCGCCAGCAGGGGAGACAGGTCCCACGAGCAGTACTTC.

The J gene is TRBJ2-5, the V gene TRBV12-3 or TRBV12-4; 10 positions agree with TRBD1. This CDR3 has 17 residues. The V gene end was trimmed by 7 bases and the J gene end by 5 bases; junction bases not matched to a gene: 16. This chain's CDR3 is CASTTPIGTGVMETQYF. CDR3 nucleotide sequence: TGTGCCAGCACCACCCCCATTGGGACAGGGGTAATGGAGACCCAGTACTTC.

This clonotype was seen at least ten times. The chain joins TRBV9 to TRBJ1-2; 8 bases match TRBD1. The CDR3 is made up of 15 amino acids. The V segment lost 0 bases and the J segment 7 bases; nucleotides outside the gene matches: 8. Germline V gene data show CDR1 as SGDLS and CDR2 as YYNGEE. The DNA for the CDR3 is TGTGCCAGCAGCGTAGGACAGGGGTACAGGTTTGGCTACACCTTC. It specifies CASSVGQGYRFGYTF. The entire variable domain, with the rest obtained from reference TRBV9 and TRBJ1-2, is as follows: DSGVTQTPKHLITATGQRVTLRCSPRSGDLSVYWYQQSLDQGLQFLIQYYNGEERAKGNILERFSAQQFPDLHSELNLSSLELGDSALYFCASSVGQGYRFGYTFGSGTRLTVV.

This clonotype was recorded at least ten times. The V gene is TRBV12-3 or TRBV12-4, the J gene TRBJ1-1, with 10 bases identical to TRBD1. Trimming cost V 5 bases and J 6 bases; bases outside gene matches: 6. The CDR3 length is 14 residues. CDR3 sequence: CASSPGTGVSEAFF. DNA for the CDR3: TGTGCCAGCAGTCCCGGGACAGGGGTTTCTGAAGCTTTCTTT.

The chain links TRBV29-1 to TRBJ2-1, with 10 bases aligning to TRBD2. V was pared by 4 bases and J by 10 bases, with 7 bases of the junction left unmatched. The CDR3 has 13 residues. Germline lookup yields CDR1 SQVTM and CDR2 ANQGSEA. The CDR3 is CSVAAGGPNEQFF. CDR3 sequence (DNA): TGCAGCGTTGCAGCGGGGGGGCCTAACGAGCAGTTCTTC.

This clonotype was counted only a few times. This may be a read error: a much more frequent sequence differs by one nucleotide. The genes are TRBV14 and TRBJ2-7; tentatively, D is TRBD1 (5 bases). Germline loops: CDR1 SGHDN, CDR2 FVKESK. V was clipped by 5 bases and J by 5 bases, with 10 bases between them. The CDR3 is 12 amino acids. The CDR3 sequence: CASSTWGHEQYF. CDR3 DNA sequence: TGTGCCAGCAGCACGTGGGGCCACGAGCAGTACTTC.

In its sample, this clonotype was seen many times. V is TRBV7-2 and J is TRBJ1-2; no clear D gene. Trimming removed 4 bases at V and 5 bases at J, with 14 bases between. Germline lookup yields CDR1 SGHTA and CDR2 FQGNSA. The CDR3 totals 14 residues. CDR3 amino acids: CASSSLRQGYGYTF. CDR3 sequence (DNA): TGTGCCAGCAGCTCTCTAAGACAAGGTTATGGCTACACCTTC. Using reference TRBV7-2 and TRBJ1-2 for the parts outside the CDR3, the full variable domain is GAGVSQSPSNKVTEKGKDVELRCDPISGHTALYWYRQSLGQGLEFLIYFQGNSAPDKSGLPSDRFSAERTGGSVSTLTIQRTQQEDSAVYLCASSSLRQGYGYTFGSGTRLTVV.

This clonotype was observed a few times. The genes are TRBV27 and TRBJ1-2; 7 nucleotides agree with TRBD1. The V and J ends lost 6 bases and 2 bases, in that order; junction bases with no gene match: 6. The CDR3 is 14 residues long. In germline, CDR1 is MNHEY, CDR2 SMNVEV (reference sequence). The CDR3, as DNA: TGTGCCAGCAGCAGACAGGGAGACAACTATGGCTACACCTTC. Its protein product is CASSRQGDNYGYTF.

The genes are TRBV10-3 and TRBJ2-2; TRBD1 matches 7 bases. The CDR3 has 15 amino acids. CDR1 and CDR2 (germline): ENHRY, SYGVKD. In nucleotides, the CDR3 is TGTGCGACCTATCCGGACAGGAAGAACACCGGGGAGCTGTTTTTT. This gives the protein CATYPDRKNTGELFF.

The rearrangement joins TRBV5-4 to TRBJ2-5, with D possibly being TRBD1 or TRBD2 (9 bases each). This CDR3 is 15 amino acids long. CDR1 is SGHNT, CDR2 YYREEE, per germline (reference sequence). V shed 3 bases and J shed 4 bases, with 16 bases lying between them. The CDR3 here is CASSSTGGLAETQYF. CDR3 coding DNA: TGTGCCAGCAGCTCGACAGGGGGACTAGCAGAGACCCAGTACTTC.

About this clonotype: A much larger clone differs from this one at a single base, so this may be a read error. V and J are TRBV5-8 and TRBJ2-5; D remains unclear. This CDR3 has 15 residues. Between the trimmed V and J ends, which lost 6 bases and 5 bases, there was a span of 20 bases. Germline CDR1 reads SGHTS; CDR2 reads YDEGEE. CDR3 loop: CASTIPTVLLETQYF. For the CDR3, the DNA is TGTGCCAGCACCATCCCGACGGTTCTCCTCGAGACCCAGTACTTC.

The chain combines TRBV29-1 with TRBJ1-1; D is possibly TRBD1 (6 bases). The CDR3 has 12 residues. Germline CDR1 is SQVTM and CDR2 is ANQGSEA. Trimming pared 6 bases from V and 8 bases from J, leaving 16 bases between. CDR3 sequence: CSVGGGPGEAFF. CDR3 sequence (DNA): TGCAGCGTCGGGGGGGGGCCAGGAGAAGCTTTCTTT.

This clonotype has at least ten counts. The chain carries TRBV29-1 and TRBJ1-2; D ambiguous. CDR3 length: 11 amino acids. The V end was cut by 8 bases, the J end by 0 bases, with 7 bases between. Germline values: CDR1 SQVTM, CDR2 ANQGSEA. CDR3: CSSSANYGYTF. CDR3 nucleotide sequence: TGCAGCAGTTCAGCTAACTATGGCTACACCTTC.

The chain couples TRBV25-1 to TRBJ1-6, with D possibly TRBD1 on 5 matching bases. V lost 1 base and J lost 7, with 8 bases in between. The germline V gene encodes CDR1 MGHDK and CDR2 SYGVNS. CDR3 length: 14 residues. The CDR3 loop reads CASSESAGNSPLHF. The CDR3 region has the DNA TGTGCCAGCAGTGAATCGGCAGGGAATTCACCCCTCCACTTT.